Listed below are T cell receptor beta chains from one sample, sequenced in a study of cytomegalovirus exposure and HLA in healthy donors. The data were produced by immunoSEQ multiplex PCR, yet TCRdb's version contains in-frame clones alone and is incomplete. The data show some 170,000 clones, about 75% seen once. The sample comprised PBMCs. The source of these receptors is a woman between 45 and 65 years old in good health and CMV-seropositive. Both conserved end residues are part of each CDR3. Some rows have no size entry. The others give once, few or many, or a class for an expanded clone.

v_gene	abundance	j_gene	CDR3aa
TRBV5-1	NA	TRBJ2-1	CASSHIPGGARNEQFF
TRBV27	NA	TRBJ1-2	CASSRITGTNYGYTF
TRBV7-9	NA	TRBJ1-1	CSSRDREGEAFF
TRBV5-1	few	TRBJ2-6	CASSLEAQGMSGANVLTF
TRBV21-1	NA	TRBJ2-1	CASSAGDRGYLGEQFF
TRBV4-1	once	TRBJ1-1	CASSPEGGGWGAFF
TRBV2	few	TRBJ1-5	CASTLGQGEQPQHF
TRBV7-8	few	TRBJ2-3	CASSPRLAGGYGGDTQYF
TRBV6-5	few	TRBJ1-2	CASSYRDRINYGYTF
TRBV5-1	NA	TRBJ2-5	CASSLPKGAQETQYF
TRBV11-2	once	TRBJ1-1	CASSWTGATEAFF
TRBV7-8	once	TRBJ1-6	CASSLQEPISPLHF
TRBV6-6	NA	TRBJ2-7	CASTHTGGGYEQYF
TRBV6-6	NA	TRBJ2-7	CASSYITGGTVQYF
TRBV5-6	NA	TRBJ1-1	CASSHRRDLMNTEAFF
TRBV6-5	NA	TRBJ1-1	CASSSAQGTEAFF
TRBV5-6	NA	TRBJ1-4	CASSLRGAYNEKLFF
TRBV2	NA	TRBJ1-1	CASENRTGGRITEAFF
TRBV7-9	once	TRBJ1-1	CASGTGSVNTEAFF
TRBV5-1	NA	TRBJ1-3	CASSLQGATGNTIYF
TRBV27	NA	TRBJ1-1	CASSQTGVLNTEAFF
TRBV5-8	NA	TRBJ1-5	CASSPRDRGGGQPQHF
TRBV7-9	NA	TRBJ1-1	CASSLGRGAFF
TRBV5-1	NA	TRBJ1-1	CASRLRGEGTEAFF
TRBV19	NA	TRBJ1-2	CASSSARQVNGYTF
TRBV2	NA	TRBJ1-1	CASRVTENTEAFF
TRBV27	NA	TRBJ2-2	CASSFSAGQHTGELFF
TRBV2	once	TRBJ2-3	CASSLTGSPDTQYF
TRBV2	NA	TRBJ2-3	CASIWTLDSDTQYF
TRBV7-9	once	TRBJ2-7	CASSLYSGENEQYF
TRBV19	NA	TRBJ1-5	CASSMGRGVEREPQHF
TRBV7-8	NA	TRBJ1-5	CASSPGTVNQPQHF
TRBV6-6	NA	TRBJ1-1	CASRPGTGLGNTEAFF
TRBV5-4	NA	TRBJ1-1	CASSYGQGAPEAFF
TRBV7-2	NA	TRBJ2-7	CASSDDRARYEQYF
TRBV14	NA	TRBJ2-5	CASSLVRGMYQETQYF
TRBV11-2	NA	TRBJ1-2	CASSLVNGRDGYTF
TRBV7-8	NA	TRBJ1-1	CASSQASQGASEAFF
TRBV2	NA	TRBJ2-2	CASSRPTGITGELFF
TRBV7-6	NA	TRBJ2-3	CASSLFGSANTDTQYF
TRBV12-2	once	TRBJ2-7	CASRLEVLPSSYEQYF
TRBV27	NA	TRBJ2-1	CASSLRPGQGLTEQFF
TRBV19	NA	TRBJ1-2	CASSVTGAYGYTF
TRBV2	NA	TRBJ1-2	CASSLGQGAGYTF
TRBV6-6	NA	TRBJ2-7	CASSYSGAGSHEQYF
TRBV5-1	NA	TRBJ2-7	CASSRRGNGDEQYF
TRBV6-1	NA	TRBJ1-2	CASSVGQAYGYTF
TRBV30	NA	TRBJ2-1	CAWSGRGQGGDEQFF
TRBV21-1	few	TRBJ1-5	CASSKKGGANSQPQHF
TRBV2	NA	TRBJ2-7	CASSDGQGGLRDEQYF
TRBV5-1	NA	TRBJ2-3	CASSPGLAGAHGDTQYF
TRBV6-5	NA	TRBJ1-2	CASSYSADSHYGYTF
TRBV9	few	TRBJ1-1	CASSSKLNTEAFF
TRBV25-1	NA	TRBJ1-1	CASSAPQRGENTEAFF
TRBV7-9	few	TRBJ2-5	CASSYRGETQYF
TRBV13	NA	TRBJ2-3	CASRTRNSDTQYF
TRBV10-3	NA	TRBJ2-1	CAISPSGSSYNEQFF
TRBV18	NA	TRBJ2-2	CASSPLSNTGELFF